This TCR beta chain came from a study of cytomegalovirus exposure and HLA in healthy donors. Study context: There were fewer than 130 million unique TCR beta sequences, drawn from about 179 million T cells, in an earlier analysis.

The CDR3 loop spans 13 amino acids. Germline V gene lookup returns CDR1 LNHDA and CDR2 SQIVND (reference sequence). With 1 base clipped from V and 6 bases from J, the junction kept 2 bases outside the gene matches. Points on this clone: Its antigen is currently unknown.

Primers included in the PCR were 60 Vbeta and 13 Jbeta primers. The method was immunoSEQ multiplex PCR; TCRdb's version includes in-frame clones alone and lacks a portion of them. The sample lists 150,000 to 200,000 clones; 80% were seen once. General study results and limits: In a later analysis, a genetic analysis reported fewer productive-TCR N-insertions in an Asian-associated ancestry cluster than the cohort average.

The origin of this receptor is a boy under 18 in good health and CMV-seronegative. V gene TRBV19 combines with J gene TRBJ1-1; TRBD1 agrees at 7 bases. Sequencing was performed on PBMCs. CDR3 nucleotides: TGTGCCAGTAGTATAGCTACAGGGGCTGAAGCTTTCTTT. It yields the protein CASSIATGAEAFF.